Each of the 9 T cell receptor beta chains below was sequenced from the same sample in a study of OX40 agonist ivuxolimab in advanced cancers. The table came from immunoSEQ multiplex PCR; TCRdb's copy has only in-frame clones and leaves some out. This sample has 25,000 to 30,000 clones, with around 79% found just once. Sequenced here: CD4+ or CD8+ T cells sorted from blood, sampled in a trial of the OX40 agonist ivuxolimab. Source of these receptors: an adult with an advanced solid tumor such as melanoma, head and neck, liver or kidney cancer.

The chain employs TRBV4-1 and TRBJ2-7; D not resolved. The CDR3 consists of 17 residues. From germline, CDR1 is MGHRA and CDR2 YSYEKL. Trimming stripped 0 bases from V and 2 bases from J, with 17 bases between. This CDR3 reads CASSQDWVAEGTYEQYF. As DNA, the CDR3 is TGCGCCAGCAGCCAAGATTGGGTTGCGGAAGGGACCTACGAGCAGTACTTC.

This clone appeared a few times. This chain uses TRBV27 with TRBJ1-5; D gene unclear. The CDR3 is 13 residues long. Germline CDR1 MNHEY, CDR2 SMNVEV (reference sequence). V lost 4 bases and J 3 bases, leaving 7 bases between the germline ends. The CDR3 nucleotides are TGTGCCAGCAGTTACGGAAACAATCAGCCCCAGCATTTT. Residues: CASSYGNNQPQHF.

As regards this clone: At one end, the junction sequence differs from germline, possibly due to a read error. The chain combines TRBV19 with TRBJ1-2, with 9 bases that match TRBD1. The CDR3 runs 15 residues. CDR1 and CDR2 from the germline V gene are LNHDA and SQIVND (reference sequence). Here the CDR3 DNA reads TGTGCCAGTAGCCTACAGGGGGCGTATAACAATGGCTACACCTTC. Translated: CASSLQGAYNNGYTF.

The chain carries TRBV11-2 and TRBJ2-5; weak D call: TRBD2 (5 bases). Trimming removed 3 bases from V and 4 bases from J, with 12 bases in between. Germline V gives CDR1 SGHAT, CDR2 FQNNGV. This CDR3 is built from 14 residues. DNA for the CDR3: TGTGCCAGCAGCTTTTTAGCCCGGGGAGAGACCCAGTACTTC. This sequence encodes CASSFLARGETQYF.

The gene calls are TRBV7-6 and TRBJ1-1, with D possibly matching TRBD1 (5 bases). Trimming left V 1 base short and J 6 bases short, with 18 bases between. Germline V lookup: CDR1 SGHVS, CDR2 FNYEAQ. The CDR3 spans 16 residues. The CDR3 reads CASSLGFLGAGAEAFF. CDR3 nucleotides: TGTGCCAGCAGCTTAGGATTCTTAGGGGCCGGCGCTGAAGCTTTCTTT.

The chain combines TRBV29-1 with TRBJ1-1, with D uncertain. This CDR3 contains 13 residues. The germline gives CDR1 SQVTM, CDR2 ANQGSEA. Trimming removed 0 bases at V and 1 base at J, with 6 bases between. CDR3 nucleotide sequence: TGCAGCGTTGAAGAGGGCAGGAACACTGAAGCTTTCTTT. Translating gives CSVEEGRNTEAFF.

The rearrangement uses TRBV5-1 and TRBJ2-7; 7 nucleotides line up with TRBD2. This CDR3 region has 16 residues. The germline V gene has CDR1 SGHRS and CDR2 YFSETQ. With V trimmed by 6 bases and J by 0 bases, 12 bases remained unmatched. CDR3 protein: CASNPFSGPTSYEQYF. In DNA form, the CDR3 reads TGCGCCAGCAATCCGTTTAGCGGGCCTACCTCCTACGAGCAGTACTTC.

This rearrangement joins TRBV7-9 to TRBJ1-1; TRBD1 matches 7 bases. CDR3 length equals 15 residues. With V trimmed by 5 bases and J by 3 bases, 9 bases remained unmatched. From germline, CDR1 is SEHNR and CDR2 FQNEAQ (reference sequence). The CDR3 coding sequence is TGTGCCAGCAGCCTAACGACAGGGCCGGACACTGAAGCTTTCTTT. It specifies CASSLTTGPDTEAFF.

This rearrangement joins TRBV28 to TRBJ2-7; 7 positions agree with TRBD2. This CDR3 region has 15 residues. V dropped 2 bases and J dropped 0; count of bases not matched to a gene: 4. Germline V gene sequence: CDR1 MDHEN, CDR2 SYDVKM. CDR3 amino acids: CASSLLAESSYEQYF. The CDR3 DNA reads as TGTGCCAGCAGTTTACTAGCGGAAAGCTCCTACGAGCAGTACTTC.